This T cell receptor (beta chain) was documented in a study of T-cell reconstitution after alpha-beta-depleted transplantation in children (dated by TCRdb to 2016 to 2017). For context, the study as a whole: T-cell immune reconstitution after TCRalphabeta/CD19-depleted allogeneic hematopoietic cell transplantation in children was quantitatively tracked in the study by means of TCR repertoire profiling.

Trimming costs V 0 bases and J 6 bases, and their ends lie 7 bases apart. Inclusive of the bounding cysteine and phenylalanine, the CDR3 is 13 residues long. The sequence is cut down to CDR3 DNA, 39 bases in frame from base 1. For CDR1 and CDR2, the germline V gene lists SGHRS and YFSETQ. Libraries were constructed by PCR. For sequencing, an Illumina HiSeq 2500 was employed. TCR libraries were prepared with molecular barcoding, using unique molecular identifiers to normalize TCRbeta repertoire quantification. TCRdb reprocessing: public reads trimmed at Q25 with fastp, clones called with MiXCR, in-frame beta chains kept. One record per CDR3 amino acid sequence lists the most common genes and DNA. In this sample the table shows around 600,000 distinct CDR3 sequences, over 9.5% of which occur a single time. The top ten hold about 4.3% of the sample. This clonotype appeared a few times. Its antigen is still unknown. No base quality information exists; no much larger clone differs at one position.

The V and J segments used are TRBV5-1 and TRBJ2-4, with the D gene not clear enough to name. This TCR was recovered from a human donor who donated a stem cell graft to a child with acute myeloid leukemia. The sequencing used PBMCs from the stem cell graft donor, collected from the stem cell graft. The nucleotide sequence reads TGCGCCAGCAGCTTGGTCATAGGAAACATTCAGTACTTC. It specifies CASSLVIGNIQYF.